These 12 T cell receptor beta chains originate from one sample sequenced in a study of CD8+CD57+ T cells in acquired aplastic anemia. TCR beta VDJ and CDR3 profiling used genomic DNA as template. TCRdb reanalysed the reads using MiXCR and keeps one entry per CDR3 protein. This sample carries some 150,000 distinct CDR3 sequences, around half of them seen once, and the ten largest clones take under 1.2%. Selection for sequencing was limited to patients who had shown CD8+CD57+ cell expansion by flow cytometry. Material for sequencing was sorted CD4+, CD8+, or CD8+CD57+ T cells (not recorded which) from PBMCs. The receptors originated from a human donor with aplastic anemia.

The genes are TRBV15 and TRBJ2-5, with 7 bases lining up with TRBD1. J lost 1 base, V lost 4 bases, and 12 bases had no gene match. Germline assignment: CDR1 LNHNV and CDR2 YYDKDF (reference sequence). This CDR3 has 17 amino acids. The chain's CDR3 is CATSTGTWTGLQETQYF. The CDR3 DNA is TGTGCCACCAGCACGGGCACATGGACAGGCCTCCAAGAGACCCAGTACTTC.

This clonotype was detected only once. V usage is TRBV15 and J usage is TRBJ2-1; TRBD2 matches 9 bases. The CDR3 is 17 residues long. The V gene's germline CDR1 is LNHNV and CDR2 YYDKDF (reference sequence). Trimming cost V 3 bases and J 3 bases; bases outside gene matches: 9. CDR3 bases: TGTGCCACCAGCAGCCTGACCGGGACTAGCTTCTACAATGAGCAGTTCTTC. Amino acid sequence: CATSSLTGTSFYNEQFF.

V is TRBV24-1 and J is TRBJ2-2; TRBD1 is a possible D gene (6 bases). V was shortened by 4 bases and J by 1 base, with 9 bases between the two germline ends. The CDR3 spans 15 residues. The germline V gene has CDR1 KGHDR and CDR2 SFDVKD. For the CDR3, the DNA is TGTGCCACCAGTGAGGACAGAATGAACACCGGGGAGCTGTTTTTT. This gives the protein CATSEDRMNTGELFF.

V usage is TRBV19 and J usage is TRBJ2-7; D not resolved. Germline CDR1 and CDR2: LNHDA and SQIVND (reference sequence). The CDR3 extends over 15 amino acids. V was cut by 5 bases and J by 2 bases, with 16 bases left in between. CDR3 sequence reads: CASSPSAGGAYEQYF. For the CDR3, the DNA is TGTGCCAGTAGTCCCTCGGCAGGTGGGGCCTACGAGCAGTACTTC.

V is TRBV6-1 and J is TRBJ2-2, with 7 positions matching TRBD1. The CDR3 is 15 amino acids. V was clipped by 4 bases and J by 4 bases; unmatched bases: 6. The germline CDR1 and CDR2 sequences are MNHNS and SASEGT. The DNA of the CDR3 is TGTGCCAGCAGTGGCCGGGACAGATTCACCGGGGAGCTGTTTTTT. Its translation: CASSGRDRFTGELFF.

The chain has TRBV10-3 and TRBJ1-1; tentative D call: TRBD1 (6 bases). This CDR3 has 15 residues. Trimming took 2 bases from V and 5 from J, leaving 15 bases between them. The V gene's germline CDR1 is ENHRY and CDR2 SYGVKD. CDR3 residues: CAISETGSLSTEAFF. The CDR3 DNA sequence: TGTGCCATCAGTGAGACAGGGTCCTTGAGTACTGAAGCTTTCTTT.

This clonotype was observed many times. The V call is TRBV12-3 or TRBV12-4, the J call TRBJ2-1; 10 positions match TRBD2. J gave up 6 bases and V 3 bases, and 5 bases lay outside the gene matches. The CDR3 runs to 15 residues. The CDR3 is CASSLRLAGANEQFF. The CDR3 DNA sequence: TGTGCCAGCAGTTTGCGGCTAGCGGGGGCCAATGAGCAGTTCTTC.

Concerning this clonotype: A much bigger clone sits one base away, suggesting this may be a read error. This chain links TRBV5-1 with TRBJ2-5; TRBD2 aligns across 8 bases. The CDR3 extends over 16 amino acids. Losses at the gene ends were 6 bases for V and 5 bases for J; bases not matched to a gene: 15. Germline V gene data show CDR1 as SGHRS and CDR2 as YFSETQ. As DNA, the CDR3 is TGCGCCAGCAATTTGGGACTAGTGGATACCTCGGAGACCCAGTACTTC. As protein: CASNLGLVDTSETQYF.

Ten or more counts support this clonotype. The gene calls are TRBV20-1 and TRBJ1-1, with D unclear. CDR3 length equals 13 residues. Trimming shortened V by 2 bases and J by 4 bases, and 11 bases separated the two germline ends. Germline assignment: CDR1 DFQATT and CDR2 SNEGSKA (reference sequence). As DNA, the CDR3 is TGCAGTGCTAGAACTGGGAAGGGCACTGAAGCTTTCTTT. This encodes CSARTGKGTEAFF.

Comment on this clonotype: A much bigger clone sits one base away, suggesting this may be a read error. The CDR3 loop reads CASSHRAGNQPQHF. DNA for the CDR3: TGTGCCAGCAGCCACAGGGCTGGGAATCAGCCCCAGCATTTT. The J gene is TRBJ1-5, the V gene TRBV4-2, with D possibly TRBD1 on 5 matching bases. This CDR3 is 14 amino acids long. Trimming stripped 3 bases from V and 4 bases from J, with 10 bases between. Germline assignment: CDR1 LGHNA and CDR2 YNFKEQ.

This clonotype was recorded at least ten times. The chain is built from TRBV19 and TRBJ1-3; D not certain. In germline, CDR1 is LNHDA, CDR2 SQIVND (reference sequence). The CDR3 sequence is 17 residues long. V was shortened by 6 bases and J by 0 bases, with 18 bases between the two germline ends. CDR3 sequence: CASRATGILFSGNTIYF. The CDR3, as DNA: TGTGCCAGTAGGGCGACCGGGATCCTCTTCTCTGGAAACACCATATATTTT.

As regards this clonotype: A much more abundant neighbour one base away suggests this may be a read error. The V call is TRBV27, the J call TRBJ2-1; D unresolved. The CDR3 contains 13 residues. CDR1 and CDR2 (germline): MNHEY, SMNVEV (reference sequence). With 2 bases removed from V and 13 bases from J, the gap between germline ends came to 15 bases. CDR3 DNA sequence: TGTGCCAGCAGTTTAGTATACCAAGAGACCCAGTTCTTC. Its translation: CASSLVYQETQFF.